This T cell receptor beta chain was found in a study of cytomegalovirus exposure and HLA in healthy donors. Here immunoSEQ multiplex PCR was the method, and the copy in TCRdb shows in-frame clones only, minus some. This table has 160,000 or so clones, 70% to 90% appearing once. The donors were part of the validation cohort, which consisted of about 130 subjects and was separate from the first cohort of several hundred subjects. Trimming stripped 6 bases from V and 8 bases from J, with 11 bases between. CDR3 length: 12 residues. Germline V gene lookup returns CDR1 WSHSY and CDR2 SAAADI. This clonotype was obtained from a man in his late teens or twenties in good health and CMV-seronegative. Input material: PBMCs. The chain combines TRBV10-2 with TRBJ2-1; maybe TRBD2 (5 bases). The chain's CDR3 is CASRPAGDEQFF. The CDR3 DNA follows: TGCGCCAGCAGACCCGCGGGCGATGAGCAGTTCTTC.